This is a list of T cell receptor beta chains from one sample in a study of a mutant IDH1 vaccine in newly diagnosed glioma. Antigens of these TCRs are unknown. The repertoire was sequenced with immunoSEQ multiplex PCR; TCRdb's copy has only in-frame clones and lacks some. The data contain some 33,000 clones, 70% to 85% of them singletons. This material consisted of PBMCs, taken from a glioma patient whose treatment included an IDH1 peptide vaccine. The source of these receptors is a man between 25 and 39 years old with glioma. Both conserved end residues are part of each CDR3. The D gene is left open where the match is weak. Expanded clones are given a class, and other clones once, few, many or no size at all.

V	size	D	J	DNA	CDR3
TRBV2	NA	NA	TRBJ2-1	TGTGCCACCAGGTCGCAGGGTCACAATGAGCAGTTCTTC	CATRSQGHNEQFF
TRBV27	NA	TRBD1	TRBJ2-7	TGTGCCAGCAGTTACCACCAGGGGGCTTTGAGGGTCGAGCAGTACTTC	CASSYHQGALRVEQYF
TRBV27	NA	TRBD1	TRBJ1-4	TGTGCCAGCAGTTCACAGGGGAGGGGATCGACACCCTTCTTT	CASSSQGRGSTPFF
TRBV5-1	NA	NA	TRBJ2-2	TGCGCCAGCAGCTTGTGGGCTCCCGGGGAGCTGTTTTTT	CASSLWAPGELFF
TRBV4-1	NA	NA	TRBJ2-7	TGCGCCAGCAGCCAAGATACAGGGATCTACGAGCAGTACTTC	CASSQDTGIYEQYF
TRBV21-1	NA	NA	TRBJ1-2	TGTGCCAGCAGCAAAGACGGATCAAAAAACTATGGCTACACCTTC	CASSKDGSKNYGYTF
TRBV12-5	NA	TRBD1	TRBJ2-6	TGTGCTTCCGGACAGGGGAACTCTGGGGCCAACGTCCTGACTTTC	CASGQGNSGANVLTF
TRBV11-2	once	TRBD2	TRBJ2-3	TGTGCCAGCAGCTTATTGCTGGGAGGGACAGATACGCAGTATTTT	CASSLLLGGTDTQYF
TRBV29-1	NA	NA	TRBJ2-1	TGCAGCACCCTTTTGGGCGGCCACAACAATGAGCAGTTCTTC	CSTLLGGHNNEQFF
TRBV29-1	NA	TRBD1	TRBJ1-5	TGCAGCGTAGGGACAGGGACCAATCAGCCCCAGCATTTT	CSVGTGTNQPQHF
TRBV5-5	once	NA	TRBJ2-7	TGTGCCAGCAGCTACGCCTACGAGCAGTACTTC	CASSYAYEQYF
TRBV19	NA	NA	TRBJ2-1	TGTGCCAGTAGAACAGCGGATCTTCCCTTCAATGAGCAGTTCTTC	CASRTADLPFNEQFF
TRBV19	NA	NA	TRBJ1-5	TGTGCCAGTAGCCAAGCGCGGATCAATCAGCCCCAGCATTTT	CASSQARINQPQHF
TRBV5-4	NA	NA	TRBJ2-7	TGTGCCAGCAGCTTTAGCGGTGCGGACGAGCAGTACTTC	CASSFSGADEQYF
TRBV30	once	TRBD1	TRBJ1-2	TGTGCCTGGAGGTGGACAGGTGTGATCTTC	CAWRWTGVIF